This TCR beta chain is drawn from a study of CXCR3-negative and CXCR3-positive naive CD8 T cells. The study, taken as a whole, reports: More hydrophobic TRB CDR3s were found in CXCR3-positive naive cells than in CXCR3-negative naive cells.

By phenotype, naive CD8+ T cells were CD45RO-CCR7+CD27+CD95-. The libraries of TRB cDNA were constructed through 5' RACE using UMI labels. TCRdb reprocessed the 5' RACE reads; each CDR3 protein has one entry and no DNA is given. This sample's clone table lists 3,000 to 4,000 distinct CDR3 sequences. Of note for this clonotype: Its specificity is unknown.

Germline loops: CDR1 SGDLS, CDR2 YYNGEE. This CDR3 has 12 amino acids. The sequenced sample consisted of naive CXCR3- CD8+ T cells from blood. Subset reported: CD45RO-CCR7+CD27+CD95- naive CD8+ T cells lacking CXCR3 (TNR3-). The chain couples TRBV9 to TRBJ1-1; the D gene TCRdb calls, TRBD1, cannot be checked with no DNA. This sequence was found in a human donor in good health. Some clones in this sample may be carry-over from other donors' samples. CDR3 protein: CASSGGGTEAFF.